This TCR beta chain is from a study of shared clonotypes between healthy human individuals. For the study at large: Per-donor plates numbered three CD4 naive, three CD4 memory, two CD8 naive and one CD8 memory. The study, taken as a whole, reports: The authors expected sequencing depth to affect clonotype sharing among donors.

The J segment lost 8 bases and the V segment lost 7 bases, leaving 19 bases of the junction unmatched. The CDR3 is 18 residues long. CDR1 is SGHVS, CDR2 FQNEAQ, per germline. To note about this clone: Its target is not known.

Genomic DNA of each subset was evenly split across several immunoSEQ plates. Profiled with immunoSEQ multiplex PCR; TCRdb holds only in-frame clones, not every one. The table lists about 1.1 million clones, 77% of them singletons. The chain has TRBV7-8 and TRBJ2-2; 10 nucleotides match TRBD1. The source is a young man in good health. Some clones in this sample may be carry-over from other donors' samples. What was sequenced was memory CD4+ T cells from PBMCs. The subset denotes: CD45RA-negative fraction. In DNA, the CDR3 is TGTGCCAGCACCTTTAGGGGTGGGACAGGGGCGAGTAGGGGGGAGCTGTTTTTT. It yields the protein CASTFRGGTGASRGELFF.